This T cell receptor beta chain was recovered during a study of blood T cells in healthy people across ages. A second PCR, run for roughly 7 to 11 cycles, used a sample-barcoded 5' primer plus a J-beta primer mix. MiXCR, applied by TCRdb to the 5' RACE reads, yields one record per CDR3 protein. The sample holds around 1,700,000 distinct CDR3 sequences, 28% seen once. Trimming took 4 bases from V and 0 from J; bases not matched to a gene: 4. CDR1 SGHRS and CDR2 YFSETQ come from the germline V gene. This CDR3 region has 16 residues. Many counts were recorded for this clonotype. Sequenced: blood. The rearrangement joins TRBV5-1 to TRBJ2-7; 13 bases are a match to TRBD2. The TCR comes from a woman in her 30s in good health. The CDR3 sequence is CASSLRTSGSSYEQYF. Here the CDR3 DNA reads TGCGCCAGCAGCCTACGGACTAGCGGGAGCTCCTACGAGCAGTACTTC.